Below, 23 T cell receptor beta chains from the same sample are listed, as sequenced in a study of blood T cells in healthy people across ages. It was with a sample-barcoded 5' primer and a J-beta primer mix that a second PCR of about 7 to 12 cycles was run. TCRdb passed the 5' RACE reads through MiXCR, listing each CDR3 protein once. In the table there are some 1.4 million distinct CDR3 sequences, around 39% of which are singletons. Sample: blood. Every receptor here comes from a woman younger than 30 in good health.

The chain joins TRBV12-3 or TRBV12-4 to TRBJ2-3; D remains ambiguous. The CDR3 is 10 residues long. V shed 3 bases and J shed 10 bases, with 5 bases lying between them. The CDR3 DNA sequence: TGTGCCAGCAGTTTGTCGCCGCAGTATTTT. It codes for CASSLSPQYF.

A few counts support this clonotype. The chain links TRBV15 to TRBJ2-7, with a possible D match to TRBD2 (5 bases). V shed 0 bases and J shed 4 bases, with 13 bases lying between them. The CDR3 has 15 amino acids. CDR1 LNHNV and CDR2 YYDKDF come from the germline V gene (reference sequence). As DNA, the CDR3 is TGTGCCACCAGCAGAGATCCCGGACTGTTTTACGAGCAGTACTTC. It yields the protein CATSRDPGLFYEQYF.

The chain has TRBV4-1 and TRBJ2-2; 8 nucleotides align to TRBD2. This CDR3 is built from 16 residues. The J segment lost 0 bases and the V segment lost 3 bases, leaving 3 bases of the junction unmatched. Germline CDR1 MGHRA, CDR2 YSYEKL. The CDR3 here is CASSHPSGSNTGELFF. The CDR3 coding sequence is TGCGCCAGCAGCCATCCTAGCGGGTCGAACACCGGGGAGCTGTTTTTT.

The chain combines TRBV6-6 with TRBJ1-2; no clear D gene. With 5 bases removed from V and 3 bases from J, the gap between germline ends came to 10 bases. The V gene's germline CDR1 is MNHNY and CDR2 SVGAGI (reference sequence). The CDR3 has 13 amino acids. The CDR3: CASSADGYYGYTF. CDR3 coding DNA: TGTGCCAGCAGTGCGGACGGGTACTATGGCTACACCTTC.

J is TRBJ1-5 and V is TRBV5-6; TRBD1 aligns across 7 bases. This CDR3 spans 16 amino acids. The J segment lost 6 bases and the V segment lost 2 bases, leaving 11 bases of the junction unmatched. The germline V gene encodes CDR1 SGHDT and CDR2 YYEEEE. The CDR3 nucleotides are TGTGCCAGCAGCTTATGGTCGGCAGGGGGTTTTCAGCCCCAGCATTTT. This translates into CASSLWSAGGFQPQHF.

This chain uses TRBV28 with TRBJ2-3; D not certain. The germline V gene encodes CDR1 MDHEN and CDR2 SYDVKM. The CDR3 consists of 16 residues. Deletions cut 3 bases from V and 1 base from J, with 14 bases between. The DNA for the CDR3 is TGTGCCAGCAGTTTTTGGGTACCCGTCGGCACAGATACGCAGTATTTT. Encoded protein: CASSFWVPVGTDTQYF.

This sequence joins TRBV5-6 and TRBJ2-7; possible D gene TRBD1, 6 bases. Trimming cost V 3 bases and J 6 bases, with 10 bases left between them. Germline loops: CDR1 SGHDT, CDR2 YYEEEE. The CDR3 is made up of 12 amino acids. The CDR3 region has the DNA TGTGCCAGCAGCTACCGACAGGCCGAGCAGTACTTC. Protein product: CASSYRQAEQYF.

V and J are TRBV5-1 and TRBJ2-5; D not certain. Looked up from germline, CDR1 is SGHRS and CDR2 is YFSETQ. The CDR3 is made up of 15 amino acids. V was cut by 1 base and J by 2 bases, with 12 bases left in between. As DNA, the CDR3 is TGCGCCAGCAGCTTGACAGATCAGGAACAAGAGACCCAGTACTTC. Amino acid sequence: CASSLTDQEQETQYF.

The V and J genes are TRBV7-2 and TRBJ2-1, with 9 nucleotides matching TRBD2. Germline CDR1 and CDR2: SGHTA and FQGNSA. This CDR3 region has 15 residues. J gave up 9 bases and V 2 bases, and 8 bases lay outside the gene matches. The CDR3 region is CASSLTAGGPGEQFF. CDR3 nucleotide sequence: TGTGCCAGCAGCTTAACAGCGGGGGGTCCCGGTGAGCAGTTCTTC.

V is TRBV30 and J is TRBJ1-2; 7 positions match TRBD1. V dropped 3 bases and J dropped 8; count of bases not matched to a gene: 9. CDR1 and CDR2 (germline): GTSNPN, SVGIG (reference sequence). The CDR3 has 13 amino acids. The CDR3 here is CAWRSDRVGGYTF. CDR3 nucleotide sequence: TGTGCCTGGAGATCTGACAGGGTAGGAGGCTACACCTTC.

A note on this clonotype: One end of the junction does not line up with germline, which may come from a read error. CDR3 residues: CSTSEKGAANEKMFF. CDR3 nucleotide sequence: TGCAGCACCAGCGAAAAGGGGGCAGCTAATGAAAAAATGTTTTTT. This chain links TRBV29-1 with TRBJ1-4; 7 positions match TRBD1. CDR3 length: 15 amino acids. CDR1 SQVTM and CDR2 ANQGSEA come from the germline V gene.

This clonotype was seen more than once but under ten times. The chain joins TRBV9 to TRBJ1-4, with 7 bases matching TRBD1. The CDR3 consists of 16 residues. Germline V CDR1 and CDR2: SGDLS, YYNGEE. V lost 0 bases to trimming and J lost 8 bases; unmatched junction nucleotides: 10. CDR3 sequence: CASSVGTGQVWEKLFF. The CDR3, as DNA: TGTGCCAGCAGCGTAGGGACAGGCCAAGTTTGGGAAAAACTGTTTTTT.

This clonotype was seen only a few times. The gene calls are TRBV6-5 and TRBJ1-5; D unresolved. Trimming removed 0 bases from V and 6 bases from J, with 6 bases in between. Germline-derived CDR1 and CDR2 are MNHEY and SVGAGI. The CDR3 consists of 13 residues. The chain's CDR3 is CASSYSRAQPQHF. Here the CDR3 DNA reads TGTGCCAGCAGTTACTCGAGGGCTCAGCCCCAGCATTTT.

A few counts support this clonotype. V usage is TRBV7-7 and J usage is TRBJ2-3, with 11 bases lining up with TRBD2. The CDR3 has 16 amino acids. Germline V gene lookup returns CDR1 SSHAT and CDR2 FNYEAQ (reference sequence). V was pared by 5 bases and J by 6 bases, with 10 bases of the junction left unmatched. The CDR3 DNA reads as TGTGCCAGCAGCCCCACTAGCGGGAGAGGTGGTGATACGCAGTATTTT. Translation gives CASSPTSGRGGDTQYF.

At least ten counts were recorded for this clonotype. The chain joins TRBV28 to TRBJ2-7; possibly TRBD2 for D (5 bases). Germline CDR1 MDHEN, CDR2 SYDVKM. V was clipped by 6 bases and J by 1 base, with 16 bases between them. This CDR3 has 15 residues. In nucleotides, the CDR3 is TGTGCCAGCAGGGCCCCCCAAACGGGGTCCTACGAGCAGTACTTC. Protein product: CASRAPQTGSYEQYF.

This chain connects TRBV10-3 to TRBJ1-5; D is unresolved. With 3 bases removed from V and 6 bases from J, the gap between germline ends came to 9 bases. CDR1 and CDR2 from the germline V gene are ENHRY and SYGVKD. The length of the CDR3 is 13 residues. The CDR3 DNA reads TGTGCCATCAGTGAAGGGATGGCTCAGCCCCAGCATTTT. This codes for CAISEGMAQPQHF.

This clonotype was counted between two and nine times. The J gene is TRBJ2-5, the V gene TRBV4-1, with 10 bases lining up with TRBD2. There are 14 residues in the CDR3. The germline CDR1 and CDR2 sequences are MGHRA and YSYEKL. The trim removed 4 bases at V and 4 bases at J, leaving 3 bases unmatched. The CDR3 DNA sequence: TGCGCCAGCAGCCCCGTAGCGGGAGGAGAGACCCAGTACTTC. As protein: CASSPVAGGETQYF.

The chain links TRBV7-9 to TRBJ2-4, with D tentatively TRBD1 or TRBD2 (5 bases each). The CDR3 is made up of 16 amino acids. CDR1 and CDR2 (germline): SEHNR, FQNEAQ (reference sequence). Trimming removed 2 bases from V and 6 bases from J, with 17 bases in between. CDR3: CASSLQQAGELNIQYF. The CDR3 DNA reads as TGTGCCAGCAGCTTACAACAGGCTGGGGAGTTAAACATTCAGTACTTC.

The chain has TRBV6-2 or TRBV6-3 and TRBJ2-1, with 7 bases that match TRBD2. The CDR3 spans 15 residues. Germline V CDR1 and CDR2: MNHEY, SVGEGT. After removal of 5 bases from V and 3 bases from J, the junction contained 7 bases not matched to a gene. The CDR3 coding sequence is TGTGCCAGCAGTGCTCTAGCGGACAACTACAATGAGCAGTTCTTC. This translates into CASSALADNYNEQFF.

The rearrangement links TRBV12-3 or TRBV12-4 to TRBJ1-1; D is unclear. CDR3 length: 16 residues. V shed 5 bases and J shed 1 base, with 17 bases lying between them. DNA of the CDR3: TGTGCCAGCAGTCCGCGACAACGTCTTAAGAACACTGAAGCTTTCTTT. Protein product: CASSPRQRLKNTEAFF.

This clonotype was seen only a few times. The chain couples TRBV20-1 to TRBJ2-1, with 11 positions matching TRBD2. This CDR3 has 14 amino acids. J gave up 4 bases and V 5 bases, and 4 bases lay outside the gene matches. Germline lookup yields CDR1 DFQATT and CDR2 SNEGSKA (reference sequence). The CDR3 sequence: CSAGRLAGYNEQFF. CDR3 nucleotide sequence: TGCAGTGCTGGAAGACTAGCGGGGTACAATGAGCAGTTCTTC.

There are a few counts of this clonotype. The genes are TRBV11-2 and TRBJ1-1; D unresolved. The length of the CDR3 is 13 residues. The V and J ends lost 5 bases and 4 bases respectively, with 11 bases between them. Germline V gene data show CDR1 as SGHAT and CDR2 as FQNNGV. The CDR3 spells CASSQASSTEAFF. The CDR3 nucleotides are TGTGCCAGCAGCCAAGCCAGCTCCACTGAAGCTTTCTTT.

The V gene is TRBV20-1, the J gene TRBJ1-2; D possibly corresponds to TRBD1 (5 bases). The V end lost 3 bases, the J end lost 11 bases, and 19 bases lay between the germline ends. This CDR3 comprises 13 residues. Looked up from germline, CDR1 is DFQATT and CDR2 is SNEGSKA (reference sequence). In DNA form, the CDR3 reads TGCAGTGCTAGCTTCGGGACCGGGGAAAGGTACACCTTC. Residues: CSASFGTGERYTF.